The rows below give T cell receptor beta chains drawn from one sample of a study of patients and donors after allogeneic stem cell transplantation. TCRdb itself ran the RT-PCR reads through MiXCR, one entry per CDR3 protein. The sample consists of 400,000 to 450,000 distinct CDR3 sequences, approximately 16% of them appearing once. The source material was blood, either unsorted or a sorted T cell fraction (not recorded which). The source is a human donor who was either an allogeneic HSCT recipient or a stem cell or donor lymphocyte infusion donor (not recorded which). It is not recorded whose cells these are; they may come from a transplant donor. Both conserved end residues are part of each CDR3. Fields, in order: D gene, V gene, clone size, J gene, CDR3 protein, CDR3 DNA. The D gene is left open where the match is weak. Clone size is not always given. Where it is, it says once, few, many or a class for expanded clones.

>NA|TRBV29-1|NA|TRBJ2-1
CSVELSYNEQFF
TGCAGCGTTGAACTCTCCTACAATGAGCAGTTCTTC
>TRBD1|TRBV30|few|TRBJ2-2
CAFVRGSGELFF
TGTGCCTTCGTCAGGGGGTCCGGGGAGCTGTTTTTT
>NA|TRBV7-9|few|TRBJ2-1
CASSSASSSTSYNEQFF
TGTGCCAGCAGCTCTGCTTCTTCTTCGACCTCCTACAATGAGCAGTTCTTC
>NA|TRBV19|few|TRBJ1-1
CASSVLEPNTEAFF
TGTGCCAGTAGTGTTCTTGAACCCAACACTGAAGCTTTCTTT
>NA|TRBV4-1|NA|TRBJ2-7
CASSQDNSLYEQYF
TGCGCCAGCAGCCAAGATAACAGCCTGTACGAGCAGTACTTC
>NA|TRBV18|few|TRBJ2-1
CASSPGTTSDEQFF
TGTGCCAGCTCACCGGGCACTACCTCTGATGAGCAGTTCTTC
>NA|TRBV20-1|NA|TRBJ2-1
CSADPADDYEQFF
TGCAGTGCAGACCCTGCCGACGACTATGAGCAGTTCTTC
>NA|TRBV3-1|NA|TRBJ1-5
CASSPLRGRNQPQHF
TGTGCCAGCAGCCCCCTACGGGGGCGTAATCAGCCCCAGCATTTT
>TRBD1|TRBV2|NA|TRBJ2-7
CASGRQGSYEQYF
TGTGCCAGCGGGAGACAGGGCTCCTACGAGCAGTACTTC
>NA|TRBV9|many|TRBJ2-5
CASSVAGEPKETQYF
TGTGCCAGCAGCGTAGCCGGGGAGCCTAAAGAGACCCAGTACTTC
>NA|TRBV5-1|few|TRBJ1-1
CASSLAKKTEAFF
TGCGCCAGCAGCTTGGCCAAAAAGACTGAAGCTTTCTTT
>NA|TRBV29-1|few|TRBJ1-1
CSAKGRDEGLF
TGCAGCGCTAAGGGGCGGGATGAGGGGCTCTTT
>NA|TRBV7-2|many|TRBJ2-1
CASSLGHYNEQFF
TGTGCCAGCAGCTTAGGGCACTACAATGAGCAGTTCTTC
>NA|TRBV30|NA|TRBJ2-2
CAWSRVAAAGELFF
TGTGCCTGGAGTAGGGTCGCTGCAGCCGGGGAGCTGTTTTTT
>NA|TRBV6-5|few|TRBJ2-1
CASSYSGRVSSYNEQFF
TGTGCCAGCAGTTACTCCGGACGGGTAAGCTCCTACAATGAGCAGTTCTTC
>NA|TRBV5-6|NA|TRBJ2-2
CASSLMASHTGELFF
TGTGCCAGCAGCTTGATGGCCTCGCACACCGGGGAGCTGTTTTTT
>NA|TRBV6-5|NA|TRBJ2-7
CASSYGRRSLYEQYF
TGTGCCAGCAGTTACGGCCGCAGGTCTCTCTACGAGCAGTACTTC
>TRBD2|TRBV20-1|few|TRBJ2-3
CSAIKASGGARATDTQYF
TGCAGTGCTATTAAGGCTAGCGGGGGGGCTAGAGCCACAGATACGCAGTATTTT
>NA|TRBV25-1|few|TRBJ1-4
CASSDRAANEKLFF
TGTGCCAGCAGTGATCGGGCAGCAAATGAAAAACTGTTTTTT
>NA|TRBV5-1|many|TRBJ2-2
CASSFSGPTTGELFF
TGCGCCAGCAGCTTCTCCGGACCGACCACCGGGGAGCTGTTTTTT
>NA|TRBV5-1|many|TRBJ1-2
CASSYRDGAYGYTF
TGCGCCAGCAGCTACCGGGACGGCGCTTATGGCTACACCTTC
>NA|TRBV28|few|TRBJ1-5
CASLARGSNQPQHF
TGTGCCAGCCTAGCGAGGGGAAGCAATCAGCCCCAGCATTTT
>TRBD1|TRBV11-1|NA|TRBJ1-5
CASSSMTGGQPQHF
TGTGCCAGCAGCTCAATGACAGGGGGTCAGCCCCAGCATTTT
>NA|TRBV12-3/TRBV12-4|few|TRBJ2-2
CASSSGTPNTGELFF
TGTGCCAGCAGTTCCGGGACACCGAACACCGGGGAGCTGTTTTTT
>NA|TRBV6-1|many|TRBJ2-3
CASRDRVTDTQYF
TGTGCCAGCCGAGATAGGGTCACAGATACGCAGTATTTT
>NA|TRBV9|NA|TRBJ1-2
CASSVAGRTLEGYTF
TGTGCCAGCAGCGTAGCTGGAAGGACTTTGGAGGGCTACACCTTC
>TRBD1|TRBV12-3/TRBV12-4|NA|TRBJ1-5
CASSSSGQGYLIRQPQHF
TGTGCCAGCAGTTCTTCTGGACAGGGATACCTTATTCGTCAGCCCCAGCATTTT
>TRBD1|TRBV9|few|TRBJ2-5
CASSVAKGQGFQETQYF
TGTGCCAGCAGCGTAGCAAAGGGACAGGGCTTCCAAGAGACCCAGTACTTC
>NA|TRBV27|few|TRBJ1-1
CASVRGTEAFF
TGTGCCAGCGTAAGGGGAACTGAAGCTTTCTTT